This T cell receptor beta chain was captured in a study of memory CD4+ T cells and cytomegalovirus serostatus. Single viable CD3+CD4+CD8-CD45RO+ cells were sorted as the memory CD4+ T cells. Donors' CMV status reflects serum IgG against pp150, pp28, p38, p52. Comments on this clone: What it binds is unknown.

Study conclusions and caveats: Each of 67 CMV-associated TCRbeta sequences occurred in one to five individuals. Repertoires predicted CMV serostatus with median bootstrapped AUC of about 0.95.

CDR1 is SGHRS and CDR2 is YFSETQ in the germline V gene. The CDR3 has 17 residues. The ends lost 3 bases at V and 8 bases at J; junction bases unmatched: 14. Here immunoSEQ multiplex PCR was the method, and the copy in TCRdb shows in-frame clones only, minus some. The data hold tens of thousands of clones, with approximately 82% observed a single time. The sequencing sample was made of memory CD4+ T cells from blood. The chain carries TRBV5-1 and TRBJ1-6; 7 bases map to TRBD1. The TCR sequence derives from an adult in good health and CMV-seronegative. The CDR3 nucleotides are TGCGCCAGCAGCTCCTCATCTTCAGGGGGTTGGCATTCACCCCTCCACTTT. Protein product: CASSSSSSGGWHSPLHF.